This TCR beta chain was recorded in a study of radiotherapy plus CTLA-4 blockade in lung cancer. Study in general: Across the patients, objective responses occurred in about 19%, and disease control in around 31%.

Worth noting for this clone: The antigen is undetermined.

CDR3 size: 15 residues. Trimming removed 5 bases from V and 3 bases from J, with 16 bases in between. Germline CDR1 is SGHAT and CDR2 is FQNNGV. Study-level points and caveats: According to reports, early shifts in blood T cell clones, alongside interferon-beta, forecast response most accurately. Blood TCR clones of tumor origin expanded after radiotherapy plus ipilimumab.

Lung cancer patients with chemo-refractory metastatic non-small-cell disease were given focal radiation plus CTLA-4 blockade with ipilimumab. Sequencing was performed with immunoSEQ multiplex PCR; in TCRdb, only in-frame clones are kept and a portion is missing. The repertoire includes 45,000 to 60,000 clones, around 75% of them detected once, and 7.5% to 9.5% sits in the top ten. Sequenced here: peripheral blood, sampled from a patient treated with radiotherapy plus ipilimumab. The TCR originated in a human donor with non-small cell lung cancer who had a complete response to radiotherapy plus ipilimumab. The chain couples TRBV11-2 to TRBJ1-1; the D gene is possibly TRBD1 (6 bases). The CDR3, as DNA: TGTGCCAGCAGCGCAGGCAGGGGAGGGCACACTGAAGCTTTCTTT. It is translated as CASSAGRGGHTEAFF.